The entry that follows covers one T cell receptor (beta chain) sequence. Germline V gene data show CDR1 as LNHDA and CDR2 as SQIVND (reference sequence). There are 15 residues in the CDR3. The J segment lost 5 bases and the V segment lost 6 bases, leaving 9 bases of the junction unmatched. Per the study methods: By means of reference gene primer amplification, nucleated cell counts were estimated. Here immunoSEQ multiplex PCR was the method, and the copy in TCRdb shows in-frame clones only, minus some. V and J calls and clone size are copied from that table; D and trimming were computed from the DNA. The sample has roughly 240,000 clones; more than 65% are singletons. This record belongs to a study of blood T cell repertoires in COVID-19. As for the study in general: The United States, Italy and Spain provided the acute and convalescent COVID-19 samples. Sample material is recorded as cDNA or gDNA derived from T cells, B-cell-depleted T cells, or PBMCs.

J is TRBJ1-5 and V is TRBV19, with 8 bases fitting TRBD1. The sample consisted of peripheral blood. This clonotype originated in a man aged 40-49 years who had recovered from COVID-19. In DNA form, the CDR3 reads TGTGCCAGTAGCCCAGACAGGGGCTGGGATCAGCCCCAGCATTTT. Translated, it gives CASSPDRGWDQPQHF.